This T cell receptor (beta chain) appears in the sequencing data of a study of identical twins. Germline trimming cut 2 bases from V and 1 base from J; bases unmatched to any gene: 8. The CDR3 has 16 amino acids. CDR1 and CDR2 (germline): SGHRS, YFSETQ. TCRdb itself ran the 5' RACE reads through MiXCR, one entry per CDR3 protein. Of nearly 650,000 distinct CDR3 sequences listed, around 7.5% are singletons. These data are also associated with another study on yellow fever vaccine responses in identical twins.

The sequenced sample consisted of PBMCs. The chain joins TRBV5-1 to TRBJ1-1, with TRBD1 matching over 7 bases. This TCR came from a woman under 30 in good health. The CDR3 loop reads CASSFTPGQQNTEAFF. CDR3 nucleotides: TGCGCCAGCAGCTTTACACCGGGACAGCAGAACACTGAAGCTTTCTTT.